The present TCR beta chain was sequenced within a study of blood T cell repertoires in COVID-19. Looking at the study overall: PBMCs, B-cell-depleted T cells, or T cells were the source of the cDNA or gDNA that made up the material.

The CDR3 sequence is 13 residues long. The germline V gene has CDR1 PRHDT and CDR2 FYEKMQ (reference sequence). The V gene lost 4 bases and the J gene lost 2 bases, with 8 bases spanning the gap. Seattle participants joined during active infection and were tracked over time. As originally analysed: From reference gene primer amplification, estimates of nucleated cell counts were derived. Using immunoSEQ multiplex PCR, the repertoire was profiled, and TCRdb retains in-frame clones only, with some absent. Clone size and V and J calls were adopted from that table, with D and trimming inferred from the DNA. The sample has around 370,000 clones, roughly 90% seen once.

Sequenced: peripheral blood. The receptor comes from a woman aged 70-85 years with COVID-19, enrolled during active disease. V is TRBV13 and J is TRBJ2-5; TRBD1 is a possible D gene (5 bases). CDR3 protein: CASSSTVQETQYF. As DNA, the CDR3 is TGTGCCAGCAGCTCGACAGTTCAAGAGACCCAGTACTTC.